These 3 T cell receptor beta chains share one sample of origin, sequenced in a study of T-cell reconstitution after alpha-beta-depleted transplantation in children. Unique molecular identifiers were incorporated when the TCRbeta library was constructed. Each CDR3 protein is one row after TCRdb ran MiXCR on the PCR reads. Of about 980,000 distinct CDR3 sequences listed, about 29% were seen once; the top ten hold roughly 28%. The sample was PBMCs, mostly from graft donor cells, taken 360 days after TCRalphabeta/CD19-depleted stem cell transplant. These receptors came from a boy under two years old who had a stem cell transplant for SCID, so the T cells may come from the graft donor.

V usage is TRBV11-2 and J usage is TRBJ2-7; D may be TRBD2 (5 bases). The germline V gene has CDR1 SGHAT and CDR2 FQNNGV. The ends were cut back, 3 bases at V and 0 bases at J, with 15 bases in the middle. The CDR3 contains 16 residues. CDR3: CASSLASSKSSYEQYF. For the CDR3, the DNA is TGTGCCAGCAGCTTGGCTAGCTCAAAGAGCTCCTACGAGCAGTACTTC. The full variable domain, rest sourced from reference TRBV11-2 and TRBJ2-7, is EAGVAQSPRYKIIEKRQSVAFWCNPISGHATLYWYQQILGQGPKLLIQFQNNGVVDDSQLPKDRFSAERLKGVDSTLKIQPAKLEDSAVYLCASSLASSKSSYEQYFGPGTRLTVT.

This clonotype was seen a few times. The V gene is TRBV25-1, the J gene TRBJ2-5; perhaps TRBD2 as D (6 bases). The germline gives CDR1 MGHDK, CDR2 SYGVNS. The CDR3 consists of 16 residues. V was pared by 4 bases and J by 4 bases, with 19 bases between. The CDR3 bases are TGTGCCAGCAGTGGGCCCCTAGTTGGCGGGGCAGAGACCCAGTACTTC. Its protein is CASSGPLVGGAETQYF. The full variable domain, with the rest looked up from reference TRBV25-1 and TRBJ2-5, is EADIYQTPRYLVIGTGKKITLECSQTMGHDKMYWYQQDPGMELHLIHYSYGVNSTEKGDLSSESTVSRIRTEHFPLTLESARPSHTSQYLCASSGPLVGGAETQYFGPGTRLLVL.

The chain combines TRBV7-8 with TRBJ2-1; 13 nucleotides match TRBD2. The J segment lost 4 bases and the V segment lost 5 bases, leaving 14 bases of the junction unmatched. The length of the CDR3 is 19 residues. The germline gives CDR1 SGHVS, CDR2 FQNEAQ. The CDR3 loop is CASSAGLAGTTDPYNEQFF. For the CDR3, the DNA is TGTGCCAGCAGCGCGGGACTAGCGGGGACTACCGACCCGTACAATGAGCAGTTCTTC.